The 27 T cell receptor beta chains below were found in one sample sequenced in a study of T cell responses to AZD1222 COVID-19 vaccine. TCRdb keeps only in-frame clones here, not all; method: immunoSEQ multiplex PCR. The sample yields about 140,000 clones, more than 90% seen once. The sequencing used peripheral blood, collected on day 0 of AZD1222 vaccination. The origin of the receptors is an adult in good health.

The chain couples TRBV5-8 to TRBJ1-1; no clear D gene. The V and J ends lost 4 bases and 8 bases respectively, with 9 bases between them. The CDR3 is made up of 11 amino acids. Germline V gives CDR1 SGHTS, CDR2 YDEGEE. The CDR3 DNA reads as TGTGCCAGCAGCCCCTGGCGGGAAGCTTTCTTT. Amino acid sequence: CASSPWREAFF.

This clone showed up just once. The chain is built from TRBV24-1 and TRBJ2-5; D gene unclear. CDR1 is KGHDR and CDR2 is SFDVKD in the germline V gene. Trimming left V 9 bases short and J 5 bases short, with 15 bases between. This CDR3 has 13 amino acids. The CDR3 spells CATSVGVSETQYF. CDR3 bases: TGTGCCACCTCCGTTGGCGTCTCTGAGACCCAGTACTTC.

This sequence joins TRBV3-1 (or the pseudogene TRBV3-2) and TRBJ2-7; TRBD2 is a possible D gene (6 bases). Germline CDR1 is LGHDT and CDR2 is YNNKEL (reference sequence). Trimming pared 6 bases from V and 3 bases from J, leaving 18 bases between. The CDR3 length is 15 residues. The CDR3 reads CASRKNLAAVYEQYF. In nucleotides, the CDR3 is TGTGCCAGCAGAAAAAATTTAGCGGCCGTCTACGAGCAGTACTTC.

This sequence joins TRBV10-3 and TRBJ1-4, with unresolved D. Germline V gene data show CDR1 as ENHRY and CDR2 as SYGVKD. Trimming pared 3 bases from V and 5 bases from J, leaving 7 bases between. The CDR3 length is 13 residues. The CDR3 DNA reads TGTGCCATCAGTGATGGGTGGAATGAAAAACTGTTTTTT. It encodes CAISDGWNEKLFF.

The chain is built from TRBV6-1 and TRBJ1-6; D gene uncertain. From germline, CDR1 is MNHNS and CDR2 SASEGT. The germline V and J ends were trimmed by 2 bases and 8 bases, with 7 bases remaining between them. The CDR3 has 13 residues. DNA for the CDR3: TGTGCCAGCAGTGAAAGGTTTTATTCACCCCTCCACTTT. This sequence encodes CASSERFYSPLHF.

This clone was recorded once. The genes are TRBV5-5 and TRBJ1-3, with unresolved D. In germline, CDR1 is SGHKS, CDR2 YYEKEE (reference sequence). This CDR3 spans 12 amino acids. Trimming stripped 3 bases from V and 3 bases from J, with 4 bases between. The CDR3 DNA sequence: TGTGCCAGCAGCTCGTATGGAAACACCATATATTTT. Translation: CASSSYGNTIYF.

V usage is TRBV9 and J usage is TRBJ1-1; no clear D. Trimming took off 0 bases at V and 6 bases at J, with 12 bases between the two ends. CDR1 and CDR2 from the germline V gene are SGDLS and YYNGEE. The CDR3 is 14 residues long. The CDR3 DNA reads as TGTGCCAGCAGCGTAGAACCGGGTATGGCTGAAGCTTTCTTT. Translated: CASSVEPGMAEAFF.

The chain joins TRBV7-9 to TRBJ1-5, with 11 bases lining up with TRBD1. The CDR3 runs to 15 residues. V dropped 4 bases and J dropped 6; count of bases not matched to a gene: 5. The germline gives CDR1 SEHNR, CDR2 FQNEAQ (reference sequence). CDR3 residues: CASSSGTGGVQPQHF. The CDR3 nucleotides read TGTGCCAGCAGCTCCGGGACAGGGGGAGTTCAGCCCCAGCATTTT. Full variable domain (remainder filled in from reference TRBV7-9 and TRBJ1-5): DTGVSQNPRHKITKRGQNVTFRCDPISEHNRLYWYRQTLGQGPEFLTYFQNEAQLEKSRLLSDRFSAERPKGSFSTLEIQRTEQGDSAMYLCASSSGTGGVQPQHFGDGTRLSIL.

This chain connects TRBV7-9 to TRBJ1-2; D remains ambiguous. V dropped 5 bases and J dropped 4 bases, with 20 bases sitting between them. Germline CDR1 and CDR2: SEHNR and FQNEAQ (reference sequence). The CDR3 is 16 residues long. The CDR3 sequence: CASSPPINPTFYGYTF. CDR3 nucleotide sequence: TGTGCCAGCAGCCCCCCGATTAACCCGACCTTCTATGGCTACACCTTC.

The chain uses TRBV28 and TRBJ1-5; TRBD1 is a possible D gene (6 bases). Trimming cost V 5 bases and J 0 bases, with 11 bases left between them. The length of the CDR3 is 15 residues. Germline CDR1 is MDHEN and CDR2 is SYDVKM. The CDR3 sequence: CASSPGDISNQPQHF. The CDR3 DNA reads as TGTGCCAGCAGTCCCGGGGACATTAGCAATCAGCCCCAGCATTTT.

This rearrangement joins TRBV19 to TRBJ2-2; D ambiguous. Germline CDR1 and CDR2: LNHDA and SQIVND (reference sequence). The CDR3 is made up of 13 amino acids. The ends were cut back, 7 bases at V and 7 bases at J, with 13 bases in the middle. CDR3: CASNTDRSGELFF. The CDR3 region has the DNA TGTGCCAGTAACACCGATCGGAGCGGGGAGCTGTTTTTT.

The J gene is TRBJ1-4, the V gene TRBV5-1, with D possibly being TRBD1 (5 bases). Germline CDR1 is SGHRS and CDR2 is YFSETQ. The CDR3 has 15 amino acids. Deletions cut 0 bases from V and 8 bases from J, with 14 bases between. CDR3 DNA: TGCGCCAGCAGCTTGGAAGGGGTTGGGTACGAAAAACTGTTTTTT. Residues: CASSLEGVGYEKLFF.

The gene calls are TRBV12-3 or TRBV12-4 and TRBJ2-5; D remains ambiguous. The CDR3 spans 12 residues. V lost 4 bases, J lost 3 bases, and 6 bases lay in between. For the CDR3, the DNA is TGTGCCAGCAGTTGGGCGGAAGAGACCCAGTACTTC. It yields the protein CASSWAEETQYF.

This clone was counted a single time. The J gene is TRBJ2-2, the V gene TRBV2; a weak D match, TRBD1 (5 bases). The germline V gene has CDR1 SNHLY and CDR2 FYNNEI. The V end was cut by 4 bases, the J end by 5 bases, with 14 bases between. CDR3 length: 15 amino acids. The CDR3 region has the DNA TGTGCCAGCAGTGTGCCAGGGTTGGAAACCGGGGAGCTGTTTTTT. Protein: CASSVPGLETGELFF.

The rearrangement joins TRBV10-3 to TRBJ1-2; D perhaps matches TRBD1 (6 bases). CDR3 size: 15 residues. Germline CDR1 and CDR2: ENHRY and SYGVKD. V was pared by 3 bases and J by 3 bases, with 14 bases between. The CDR3, as DNA: TGTGCCATCAGTGATATAGTGCGACAGGACTATGGCTACACCTTC. Translation gives CAISDIVRQDYGYTF.

This chain links TRBV20-1 with TRBJ2-1; D is uncertain. Trimming cost V 3 bases and J 3 bases, with 12 bases left between them. Per germline, CDR1 DFQATT and CDR2 SNEGSKA (reference sequence). This CDR3 contains 14 residues. The CDR3 sequence is CSASWQSDYNEQFF. CDR3 bases: TGCAGTGCTAGTTGGCAGTCCGACTACAATGAGCAGTTCTTC.

J is TRBJ2-5 and V is TRBV5-5, with D perhaps being TRBD1 or TRBD2 (5 bases each). Germline values: CDR1 SGHKS, CDR2 YYEKEE (reference sequence). V gave up 4 bases and J gave up 5 bases, with 18 bases separating them. The CDR3 is made up of 15 amino acids. The CDR3 here is CASSPNVGDMETQYF. The DNA for the CDR3 is TGTGCCAGCAGCCCCAACGTGGGGGATATGGAGACCCAGTACTTC.

The J gene is TRBJ2-1, the V gene TRBV15; 10 bases agree with TRBD2. V shed 0 bases, J shed 7 bases, and the junction held 6 bases outside the gene matches. The CDR3 consists of 16 residues. Germline V CDR1 and CDR2: LNHNV, YYDKDF (reference sequence). As DNA, the CDR3 is TGTGCCACCAGCAGAGAGAGCGGGGGGGCTTGGAATGAGCAGTTCTTC. It codes for CATSRESGGAWNEQFF.

V is TRBV24-1 and J is TRBJ1-4, with D unclear. The CDR3 spans 15 residues. Germline loops: CDR1 KGHDR, CDR2 SFDVKD. The germline V and J ends were trimmed by 4 bases and 8 bases, with 16 bases remaining between them. CDR3 region: CATSDSEGGSEKLFF. In DNA form, the CDR3 reads TGTGCCACCAGTGACTCCGAGGGTGGTTCGGAAAAACTGTTTTTT.

V is TRBV6-5 and J is TRBJ2-1; TRBD2 agrees at 9 bases. Germline CDR1 MNHEY, CDR2 SVGAGI. CDR3 length: 15 residues. Trimming removed 5 bases from V and 6 bases from J; junction bases left unmatched: 8. The CDR3: CASSLIGTSSNEQFF. Written as DNA, the CDR3 is TGTGCCAGCAGTCTAATCGGGACTAGCAGCAATGAGCAGTTCTTC.

V is TRBV6-5 and J is TRBJ2-7; D gene uncertain. With 0 bases removed from V and 2 bases from J, the gap between germline ends came to 8 bases. The CDR3 covers 14 residues. CDR1 and CDR2 from the germline V gene are MNHEY and SVGAGI. This chain's CDR3 is CASSYSPEAYEQYF. Written as DNA, the CDR3 is TGTGCCAGCAGTTACTCACCAGAAGCCTACGAGCAGTACTTC.

V gene TRBV15 combines with J gene TRBJ2-7, with D possibly called TRBD1 or TRBD2 (5 bases each). The V end was cut by 2 bases, the J end by 2 bases, with 16 bases between. The CDR3 has 16 amino acids. Germline CDR1 LNHNV, CDR2 YYDKDF (reference sequence). CDR3 in amino acids: CATSRPEGRRPYEQYF. The CDR3 bases are TGTGCCACCAGCAGACCAGAGGGGCGACGGCCCTACGAGCAGTACTTC.

The V gene is TRBV4-1, the J gene TRBJ1-3; D perhaps matches TRBD1 (5 bases). CDR1 MGHRA and CDR2 YSYEKL come from the germline V gene. Trimming took 2 bases from V and 3 from J, leaving 14 bases between them. This CDR3 is 16 amino acids long. The CDR3 loop reads CASSQQGWGRGNTIYF. The CDR3 DNA is TGCGCCAGCAGCCAACAGGGATGGGGACGTGGAAACACCATATATTTT.

The rearrangement links TRBV6-5 to TRBJ1-6; D possibly corresponds to TRBD1 (5 bases). CDR1 MNHEY and CDR2 SVGAGI come from the germline V gene. The CDR3 spans 15 residues. Trimming left V 6 bases short and J 9 bases short, with 18 bases between. CDR3 residues: CASRSVGALGSPLHF. Here the CDR3 DNA reads TGTGCCAGCAGGAGCGTAGGGGCCCTCGGTTCACCCCTCCACTTT.

V usage is TRBV19 and J usage is TRBJ1-2, with D hard to call. CDR3 size: 13 residues. Germline lookup yields CDR1 LNHDA and CDR2 SQIVND (reference sequence). Trimming cost V 7 bases and J 4 bases, with 13 bases left between them. The CDR3 nucleotides read TGTGCCAGTAATGAGGGCGGAACCTATGGCTACACCTTC. Translation: CASNEGGTYGYTF.

The chain couples TRBV29-1 to TRBJ1-2; D uncertain. Trimming pared 7 bases from V and 4 bases from J, leaving 13 bases between. The germline V gene has CDR1 SQVTM and CDR2 ANQGSEA. This CDR3 region has 12 residues. CDR3 DNA sequence: TGCAGCGCCTACAGACTCTCCTATGGCTACACCTTC. It is translated as CSAYRLSYGYTF.

V usage is TRBV28 and J usage is TRBJ1-1; D remains ambiguous. The CDR3 covers 16 residues. The V gene lost 2 bases and the J gene lost 2 bases, with 15 bases spanning the gap. Germline V gene data show CDR1 as MDHEN and CDR2 as SYDVKM. The CDR3 here is CASSLRTPRQNTEAFF. The CDR3 nucleotides read TGTGCCAGCAGTTTAAGGACGCCTAGACAAAACACTGAAGCTTTCTTT.